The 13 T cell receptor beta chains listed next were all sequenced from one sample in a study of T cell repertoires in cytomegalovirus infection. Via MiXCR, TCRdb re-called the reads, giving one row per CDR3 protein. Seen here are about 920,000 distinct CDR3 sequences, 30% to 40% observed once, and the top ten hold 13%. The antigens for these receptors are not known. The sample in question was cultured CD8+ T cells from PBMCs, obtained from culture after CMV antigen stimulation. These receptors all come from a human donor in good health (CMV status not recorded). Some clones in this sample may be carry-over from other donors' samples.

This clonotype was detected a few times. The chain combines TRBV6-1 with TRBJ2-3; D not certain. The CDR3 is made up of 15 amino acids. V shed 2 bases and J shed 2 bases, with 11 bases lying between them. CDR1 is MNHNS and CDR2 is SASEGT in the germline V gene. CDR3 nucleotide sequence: TGTGCCAGCAGTGAATACCACCGAGTCACAGATACGCAGTATTTT. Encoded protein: CASSEYHRVTDTQYF.

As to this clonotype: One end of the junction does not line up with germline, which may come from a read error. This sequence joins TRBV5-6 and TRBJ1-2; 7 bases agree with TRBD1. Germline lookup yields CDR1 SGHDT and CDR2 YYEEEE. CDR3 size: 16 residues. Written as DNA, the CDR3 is TGTGCCAGCAGCTTGGAAACCGGGACAGCTAACTGTGGCTACACCTTC. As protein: CASSLETGTANCGYTF.

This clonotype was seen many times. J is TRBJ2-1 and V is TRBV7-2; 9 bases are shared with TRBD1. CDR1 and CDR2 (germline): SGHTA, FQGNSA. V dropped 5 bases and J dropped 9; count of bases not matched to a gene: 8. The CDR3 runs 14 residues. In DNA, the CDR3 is TGTGCCAGCAGCGCTATAACAGGGGGCCGTGAGCAGTTCTTC. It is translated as CASSAITGGREQFF.

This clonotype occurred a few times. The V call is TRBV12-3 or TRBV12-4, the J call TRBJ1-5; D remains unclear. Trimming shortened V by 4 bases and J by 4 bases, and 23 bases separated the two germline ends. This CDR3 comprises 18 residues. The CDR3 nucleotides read TGTGCCAGCAGTTCCTCTCCCCGACACGACCAACCTAATCAGCCCCAGCATTTT. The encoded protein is CASSSSPRHDQPNQPQHF.

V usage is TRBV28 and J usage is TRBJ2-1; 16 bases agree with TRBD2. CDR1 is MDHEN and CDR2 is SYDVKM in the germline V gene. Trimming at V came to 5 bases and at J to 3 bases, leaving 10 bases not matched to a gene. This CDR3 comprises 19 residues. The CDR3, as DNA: TGTGCCAGCAGTAACCCTCCCGGGACTAGCGGGGGGGACTACAATGAGCAGTTCTTC. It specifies CASSNPPGTSGGDYNEQFF.

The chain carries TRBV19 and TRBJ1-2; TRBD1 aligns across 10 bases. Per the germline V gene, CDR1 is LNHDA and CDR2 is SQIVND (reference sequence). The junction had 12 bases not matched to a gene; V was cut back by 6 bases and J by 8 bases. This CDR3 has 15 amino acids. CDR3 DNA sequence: TGTGCCAGTAGACATCCGGGACAGGGGTATGAAGGCTACACCTTC. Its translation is CASRHPGQGYEGYTF. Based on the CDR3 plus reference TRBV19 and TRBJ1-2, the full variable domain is DGGITQSPKYLFRKEGQNVTLSCEQNLNHDAMYWYRQDPGQGLRLIYYSQIVNDFQKGDIAEGYSVSREKKESFPLTVTSAQKNPTAFYLCASRHPGQGYEGYTFGSGTRLTVV.

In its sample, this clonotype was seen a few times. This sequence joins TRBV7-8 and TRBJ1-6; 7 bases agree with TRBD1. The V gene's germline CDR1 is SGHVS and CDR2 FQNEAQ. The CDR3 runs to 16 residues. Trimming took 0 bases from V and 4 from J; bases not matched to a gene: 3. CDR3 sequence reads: CASSLAGTAYNSPLHF. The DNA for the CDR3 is TGTGCCAGCAGCTTAGCGGGGACAGCTTATAATTCACCCCTCCACTTT. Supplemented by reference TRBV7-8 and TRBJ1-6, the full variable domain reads GAGVSQSPRYKVAKRGQDVALRCDPISGHVSLFWYQQALGQGPEFLTYFQNEAQLDKSGLPSDRFFAERPEGSVSTLKIQRTQQEDSAVYLCASSLAGTAYNSPLHFGNGTRLTVT.

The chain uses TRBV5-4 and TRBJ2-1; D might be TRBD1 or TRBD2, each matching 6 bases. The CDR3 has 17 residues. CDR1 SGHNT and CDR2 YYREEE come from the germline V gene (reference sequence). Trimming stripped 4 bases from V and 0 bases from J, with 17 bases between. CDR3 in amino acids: CASSPPGAPISYNEQFF. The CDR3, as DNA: TGTGCCAGCAGCCCCCCGGGGGCACCCATCTCCTACAATGAGCAGTTCTTC. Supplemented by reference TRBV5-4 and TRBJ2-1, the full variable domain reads ETGVTQSPTHLIKTRGQQVTLRCSSQSGHNTVSWYQQALGQGPQFIFQYYREEENGRGNFPPRFSGLQFPNYSSELNVNALELDDSALYLCASSPPGAPISYNEQFFGPGTRLTVL.

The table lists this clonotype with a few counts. In DNA, the CDR3 is TGTGCCAGCAGCCGGGACCTGGCAGAGACCCAGTACTTC. Its translation is CASSRDLAETQYF. The chain carries TRBV7-3 and TRBJ2-5, with D perhaps given as TRBD1 or TRBD2 (5 bases each). Germline V gives CDR1 SGHTA, CDR2 FQGTGA. The CDR3 spans 13 residues. The ends were cut back, 5 bases at V and 4 bases at J, with 11 bases in the middle.

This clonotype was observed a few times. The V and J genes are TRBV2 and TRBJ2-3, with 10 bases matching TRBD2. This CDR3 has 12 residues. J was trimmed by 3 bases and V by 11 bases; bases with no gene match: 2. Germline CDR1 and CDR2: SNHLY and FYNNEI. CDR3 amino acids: CAVAGGTDTQYF. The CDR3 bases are TGTGCCGTAGCGGGGGGAACAGATACGCAGTATTTT.

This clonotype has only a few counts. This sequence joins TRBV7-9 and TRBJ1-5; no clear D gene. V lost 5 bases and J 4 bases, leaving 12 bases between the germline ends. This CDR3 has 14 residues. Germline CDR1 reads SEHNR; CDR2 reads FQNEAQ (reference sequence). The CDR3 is CASSALLGNQPQHF. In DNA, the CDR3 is TGTGCCAGCAGCGCCCTGCTGGGAAATCAGCCCCAGCATTTT.

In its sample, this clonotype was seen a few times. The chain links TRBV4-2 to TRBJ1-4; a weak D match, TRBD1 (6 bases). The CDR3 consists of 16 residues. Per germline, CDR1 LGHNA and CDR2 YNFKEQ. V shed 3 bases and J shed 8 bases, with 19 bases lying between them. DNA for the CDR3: TGTGCCAGCAGCCATTTACCCGACAGGACTCGGGAAAAACTGTTTTTT. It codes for CASSHLPDRTREKLFF.

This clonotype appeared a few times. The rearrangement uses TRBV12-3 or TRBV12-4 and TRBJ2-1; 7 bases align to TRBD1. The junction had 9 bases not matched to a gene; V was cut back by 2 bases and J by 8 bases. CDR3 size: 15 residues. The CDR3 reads CASSLRGTVWDEQFF. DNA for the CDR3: TGTGCCAGCAGTTTAAGGGGGACAGTCTGGGATGAGCAGTTCTTC.